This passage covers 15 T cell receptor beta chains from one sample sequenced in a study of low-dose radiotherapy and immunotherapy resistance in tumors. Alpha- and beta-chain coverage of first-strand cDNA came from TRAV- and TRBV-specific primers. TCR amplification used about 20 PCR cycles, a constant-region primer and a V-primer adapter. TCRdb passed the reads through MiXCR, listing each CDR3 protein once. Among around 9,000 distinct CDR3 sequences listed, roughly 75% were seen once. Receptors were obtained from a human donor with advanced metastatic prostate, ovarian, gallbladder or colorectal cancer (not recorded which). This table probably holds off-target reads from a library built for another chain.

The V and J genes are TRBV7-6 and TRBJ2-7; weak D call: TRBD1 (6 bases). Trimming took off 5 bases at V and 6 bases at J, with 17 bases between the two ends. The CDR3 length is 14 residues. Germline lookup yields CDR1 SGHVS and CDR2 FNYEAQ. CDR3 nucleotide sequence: TGTGCCAGCAGCCGCGGCACAGGGAATCGCGAGCAGTACTTC. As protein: CASSRGTGNREQYF.

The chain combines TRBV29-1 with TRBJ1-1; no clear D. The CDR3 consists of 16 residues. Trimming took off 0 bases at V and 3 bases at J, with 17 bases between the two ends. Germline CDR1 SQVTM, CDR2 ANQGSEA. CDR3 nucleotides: TGCAGCGTTGAAGATCTAGGGATTGGGAGGGACACTGAAGCTTTCTTT. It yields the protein CSVEDLGIGRDTEAFF.

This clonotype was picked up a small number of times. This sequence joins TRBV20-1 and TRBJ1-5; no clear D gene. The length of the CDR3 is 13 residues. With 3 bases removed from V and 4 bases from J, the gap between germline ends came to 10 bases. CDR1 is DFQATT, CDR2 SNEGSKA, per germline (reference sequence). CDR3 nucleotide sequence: TGCAGTGCTAGGTCCTCAGTAAATCAGCCCCAGCATTTT. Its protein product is CSARSSVNQPQHF.

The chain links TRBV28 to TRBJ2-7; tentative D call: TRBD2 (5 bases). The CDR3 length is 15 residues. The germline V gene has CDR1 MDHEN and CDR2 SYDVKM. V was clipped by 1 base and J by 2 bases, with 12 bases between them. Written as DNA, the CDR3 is TGTGCCAGCAGTTTATTGCTAGCAGGAACCTACGAGCAGTACTTC. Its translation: CASSLLLAGTYEQYF.

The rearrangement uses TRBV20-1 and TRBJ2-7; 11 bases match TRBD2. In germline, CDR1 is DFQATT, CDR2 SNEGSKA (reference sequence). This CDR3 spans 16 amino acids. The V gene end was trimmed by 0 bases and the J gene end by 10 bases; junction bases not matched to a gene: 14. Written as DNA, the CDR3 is TGCAGTGCTAGAGATTGGGCCGTAGCGGGAGGGCGGAAACAGTACTTC. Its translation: CSARDWAVAGGRKQYF.

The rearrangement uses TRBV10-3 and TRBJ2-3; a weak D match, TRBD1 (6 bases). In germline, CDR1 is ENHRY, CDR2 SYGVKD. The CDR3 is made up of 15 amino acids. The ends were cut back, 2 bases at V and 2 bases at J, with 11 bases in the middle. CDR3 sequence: CAISEGDTYTDTQYF. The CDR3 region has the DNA TGTGCCATCAGTGAGGGGGACACGTACACAGATACGCAGTATTTT.

The CDR3 sequence: CASSLMGSGELFF. The CDR3, as DNA: TGTGCCAGCAGCTTGATGGGTTCCGGGGAGCTGTTTTTT. This chain links TRBV5-4 with TRBJ2-2; D gene unclear. The CDR3 loop spans 13 amino acids. Germline V lookup: CDR1 SGHNT, CDR2 YYREEE (reference sequence). V was clipped by 1 base and J by 6 bases, with 7 bases between them.

This CDR3 is CASSSSRRQGQYNEQFF. The CDR3 DNA is TGTGCCAGCAGTTCCTCGCGGAGGCAGGGACAGTACAATGAGCAGTTCTTC. The chain uses TRBV28 and TRBJ2-1; 7 nucleotides line up with TRBD1. After removal of 4 bases from V and 4 bases from J, the junction contained 13 bases not matched to a gene. CDR1 is MDHEN and CDR2 is SYDVKM in the germline V gene. CDR3 length equals 17 residues. Based on the CDR3 plus reference TRBV28 and TRBJ2-1, the full variable domain is DVKVTQSSRYLVKRTGEKVFLECVQDMDHENMFWYRQDPGLGLRLIYFSYDVKMKEKGDIPEGYSVSREKKERFSLILESASTNQTSMYLCASSSSRRQGQYNEQFFGPGTRLTVL.

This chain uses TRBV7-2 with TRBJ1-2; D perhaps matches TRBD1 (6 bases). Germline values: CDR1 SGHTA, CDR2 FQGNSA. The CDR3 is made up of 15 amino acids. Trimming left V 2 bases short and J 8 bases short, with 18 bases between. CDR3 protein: CASSLTGWGRYGYTF. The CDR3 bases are TGTGCCAGCAGCTTAACGGGATGGGGGCGCTACGGCTACACCTTC.

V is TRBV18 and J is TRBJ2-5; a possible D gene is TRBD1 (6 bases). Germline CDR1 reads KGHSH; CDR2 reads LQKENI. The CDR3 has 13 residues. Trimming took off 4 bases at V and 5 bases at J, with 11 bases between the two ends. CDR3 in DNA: TGTGCCAGCTCACAAAACAGGGATGAGACCCAGTACTTC. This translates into CASSQNRDETQYF. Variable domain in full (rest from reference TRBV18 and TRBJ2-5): NAGVMQNPRHLVRRRGQEARLRCSPMKGHSHVYWYRQLPEEGLKFMVYLQKENIIDESGMPKERFSAEFPKEGPSILRIQQVVRGDSAAYFCASSQNRDETQYFGPGTRLLVL.

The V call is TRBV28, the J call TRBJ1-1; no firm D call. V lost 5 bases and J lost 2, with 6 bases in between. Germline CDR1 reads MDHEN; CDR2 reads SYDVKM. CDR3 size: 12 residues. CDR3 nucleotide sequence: TGTGCCAGCAGTGTAGTCAACACTGAAGCTTTCTTT. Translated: CASSVVNTEAFF.

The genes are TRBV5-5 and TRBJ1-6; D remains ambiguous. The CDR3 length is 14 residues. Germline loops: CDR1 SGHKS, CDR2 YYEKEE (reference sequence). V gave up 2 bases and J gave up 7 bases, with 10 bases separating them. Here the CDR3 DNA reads TGTGCCAGCAGCTTTGGCAGCTCGAATTCACCCCTCCACTTT. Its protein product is CASSFGSSNSPLHF.

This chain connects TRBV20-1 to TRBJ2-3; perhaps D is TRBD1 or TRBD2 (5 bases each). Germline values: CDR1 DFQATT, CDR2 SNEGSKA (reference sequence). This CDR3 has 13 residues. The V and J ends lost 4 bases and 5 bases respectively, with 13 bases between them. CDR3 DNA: TGCAGTGCTATGAGGCCTGGGGGAGATACGCAGTATTTT. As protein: CSAMRPGGDTQYF.

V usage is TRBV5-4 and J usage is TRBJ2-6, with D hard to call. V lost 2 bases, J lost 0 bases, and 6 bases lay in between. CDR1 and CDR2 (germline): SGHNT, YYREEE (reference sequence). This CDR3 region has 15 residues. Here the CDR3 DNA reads TGTGCCAGCAGCTTCCCAAGCTCTGGGGCCAACGTCCTGACTTTC. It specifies CASSFPSSGANVLTF.

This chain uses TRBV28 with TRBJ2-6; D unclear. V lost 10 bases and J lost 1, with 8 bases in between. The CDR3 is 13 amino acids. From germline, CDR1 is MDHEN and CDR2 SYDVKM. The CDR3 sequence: CATRVSGANVLTF. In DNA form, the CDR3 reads TGTGCCACTAGGGTATCTGGGGCCAACGTCCTGACTTTC. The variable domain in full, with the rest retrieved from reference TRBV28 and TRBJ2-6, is DVKVTQSSRYLVKRTGEKVFLECVQDMDHENMFWYRQDPGLGLRLIYFSYDVKMKEKGDIPEGYSVSREKKERFSLILESASTNQTSMYLCATRVSGANVLTFGAGSRLTVL.